The T cell receptor (beta chain) described here comes from a study of T cells in localized non-small cell lung cancer. TCRdb's table, derived via immunoSEQ multiplex PCR, lists solely in-frame clones and lacks some. The table has some 1,600 clones, roughly 19% seen once. The V and J ends lost 2 bases and 0 bases respectively, with 16 bases between them. The CDR3 totals 17 residues. Per germline, CDR1 MDHEN and CDR2 SYDVKM. The clonotype was recovered from a woman aged 40 to 75 with stage I lung adenocarcinoma. Material: lung tumor tissue, obtained before any cancer treatment. The V and J genes are TRBV28 and TRBJ1-2; D remains unclear. In nucleotides, the CDR3 is TGTGCCAGCAGTTTACCCTGGGGTTGGGCGCCTAACTATGGCTACACCTTC. Translated: CASSLPWGWAPNYGYTF.